This T cell receptor (beta chain) was identified during a study of CD8 T cells in Susac syndrome. RNA in amounts of roughly 0.5 to 1 ug was reverse transcribed with random hexamers. Multiplex immunoSEQ PCR targeted 54 Vbeta and 13 Jbeta TCR beta segments. TCRdb analysed the immunoSEQ multiplex PCR reads with MiXCR anew, one entry per CDR3 protein. The table records about 240,000 distinct CDR3 sequences, 90% to 96% of them present only once. CDR1 and CDR2 (germline): MNHEY, SMNVEV (reference sequence). Trimming took 5 bases from V and 2 from J; bases not matched to a gene: 10. The CDR3 has 17 amino acids. This clonotype was detected once.

The receptor was derived from a human donor with Susac syndrome. The genes are TRBV27 and TRBJ2-7, with 12 bases aligning to TRBD2. The sequenced material came from CD4+ T cells from PBMCs. The CDR3: CASSPKTSGSYAYEQYF. Written as DNA, the CDR3 is TGTGCCAGCAGTCCCAAGACTAGCGGGAGTTATGCCTACGAGCAGTACTTC.